This TCR beta chain emerged from a study of a mutant IDH1 vaccine in newly diagnosed glioma (dated by TCRdb to about 2021). The study in broad terms: Vaccination began 4-6 weeks after radiotherapy alone, or alongside temozolomide cycles in the chemotherapy-containing groups. Prior to enrollment, patients had been given standard therapy consisting of radiotherapy alone, temozolomide alone, or radiochemotherapy with temozolomide, with the combination given to most patients. The week-35 safety follow-up was designated visit V12, and the week-47 end of study was designated visit V13. Longitudinal TCRB deep sequencing was performed for roughly 24 treated patients wherever samples were available for exploratory analyses. Peripheral blood was collected at six visits: V03 (baseline), V05, V07, V10, V12 and V13. Of the approximately 35 treated patients, 62.5% were male and about 40% were female, and a mean age of roughly 40 years was recorded. Overall results and qualifications from the work: The authors noted that analyses of patient blood samples could not be reproduced because of sample limitations. Pseudoprogression appeared unrelated to alterations in the top peripheral T cell clonotypes detected by TCRB sequencing. Immune responses induced by the vaccine were seen in roughly 95% of patients across multiple MHC alleles. Availability determined which PBMC samples were chosen for TCRB deep sequencing.

The library was built by means of the immunoSEQ multiplex PCR assay. Rearranged TCR beta chain sequences were amplified using the hsTCRB Kit according to the manufacturer's protocol. Sequencing of TCRB libraries was carried out on an Illumina MiSeq. The published analysis was carried out like this. Demultiplexing, trimming and gene mapping were performed with the kit vendor's proprietary platform. This immuneACCESS table, as held by TCRdb, lists in-frame sequences with V and J called but not all clones. Of the missing ones, under half trace to an unresolved V gene in checked studies; the others have no known cause. V and J calls and clone size are given by that table; D and trimming were obtained from the DNA. The sample data list approximately 56,000 clones, and 60% to 80% of these were observed just once. Jointly, the top ten make up roughly 5.6% of the sample. The sample's time point label is to be understood as: week 47, end of study. Each vaccine dose, consisting of 300 ug of a 20-mer mutant IDH1 peptide in Montanide, was administered subcutaneously with topical imiquimod. Eight vaccinations were administered to patients in weeks 1, 3, 5, 7, 11, 15, 19 and 23, corresponding to visits V03 through V10. Donors had newly diagnosed WHO grade 3 or 4 IDH1-mutant astrocytomas with loss of nuclear ATRX. The samples were drawn from NOA16, a multicentre, single-arm, open-label phase I trial in Germany that tested a mutant IDH1 peptide vaccine in humans for the first time. Genomic DNA for TCRB sequencing was isolated from EDTA blood with the DNeasy Blood and Tissue Kit.

Including the terminal cysteine and phenylalanine, the CDR3 comprises 14 residues. CDR3 DNA is the only sequence kept; it has 42 bases, read in frame from the first base. CDR1 SQVTM and CDR2 ANQGSEA are derived from the germline V gene. Relative to germline, V is missing 3 bases and J is missing 2 bases, with 4 bases of the junction outside any gene match. A word on this clone: No antigen is known for it. The record has no base qualities; no much larger clone is one base away.

The chain joins TRBV29-1 to TRBJ2-5; a stretch of 9 junction bases matches TRBD1. The starting material was PBMCs, obtained from a glioma patient whose treatment included an IDH1 peptide vaccine. The TCR sequence derives from a middle-aged man with glioma. CDR3 reads: CSVDTGGGQETQYF. The nucleotide sequence is TGCAGCGTTGATACAGGGGGCGGGCAAGAGACCCAGTACTTC.